This T cell receptor beta chain was identified in a study of blood T cell repertoires in COVID-19. Study summary: PBMCs, B-cell-depleted T cells, or T cells were the source of the cDNA or gDNA that made up the material.

Methods used by the authors: It was from reference gene primer amplification that nucleated cell counts were estimated. Generated by immunoSEQ multiplex PCR, the TCRdb table keeps only in-frame clones and is missing some. V and J calls and clone size are given by that table; D and trimming were obtained from the DNA. The repertoire holds fewer than 250,000 clones, with 65% to 85% as singletons. CDR1 and CDR2 from the germline V gene are MDHEN and SYDVKM. CDR3 length: 12 amino acids. The V end was cut by 4 bases, the J end by 8 bases, with 11 bases between. The specimen sequenced was peripheral blood. This chain uses TRBV28 with TRBJ1-2; D remains ambiguous. This sequence originates from a human donor in a cohort sampled during active COVID-19. For the CDR3, the DNA is TGTGCCAGCAGTTCGGGGAATCAGGGCTACACCTTC. This codes for CASSSGNQGYTF.